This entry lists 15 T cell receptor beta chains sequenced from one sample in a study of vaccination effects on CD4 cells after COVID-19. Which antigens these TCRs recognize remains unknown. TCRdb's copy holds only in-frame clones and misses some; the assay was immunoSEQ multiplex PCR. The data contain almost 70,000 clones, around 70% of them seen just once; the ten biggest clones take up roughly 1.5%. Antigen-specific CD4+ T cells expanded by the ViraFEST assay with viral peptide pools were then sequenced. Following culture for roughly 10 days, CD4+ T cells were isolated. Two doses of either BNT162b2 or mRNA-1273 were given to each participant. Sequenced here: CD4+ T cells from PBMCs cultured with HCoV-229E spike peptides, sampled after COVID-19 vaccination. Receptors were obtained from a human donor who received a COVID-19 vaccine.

CDR3 residues: CASSYSRGRFSNQPQHF. CDR3 nucleotide sequence: TGTGCCAGCAGTTACTCGCGTGGGCGATTTAGCAATCAGCCCCAGCATTTT. The rearrangement uses TRBV6-2 or TRBV6-3 and TRBJ1-5; D not resolved. CDR1 and CDR2 (germline): MNHEY, SVGEGT. V lost 0 bases to trimming and J lost 0 bases, with 12 bases between them. This CDR3 region has 17 residues.

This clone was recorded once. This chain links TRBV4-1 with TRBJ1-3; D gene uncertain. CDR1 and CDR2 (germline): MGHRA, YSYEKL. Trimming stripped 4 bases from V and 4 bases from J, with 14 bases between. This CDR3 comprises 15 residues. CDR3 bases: TGCGCCAGCAGCCGAGAGACCCAGCCCGGAAACACCATATATTTT. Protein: CASSRETQPGNTIYF.

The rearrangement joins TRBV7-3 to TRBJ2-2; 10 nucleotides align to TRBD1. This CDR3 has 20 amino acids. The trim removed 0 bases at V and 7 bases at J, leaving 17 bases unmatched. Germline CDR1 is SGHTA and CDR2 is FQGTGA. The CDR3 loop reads CASSLTSAVTGGDRNGELFF. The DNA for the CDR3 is TGTGCCAGCAGCTTAACGAGTGCCGTGACAGGGGGCGATCGTAACGGGGAGCTGTTTTTT.

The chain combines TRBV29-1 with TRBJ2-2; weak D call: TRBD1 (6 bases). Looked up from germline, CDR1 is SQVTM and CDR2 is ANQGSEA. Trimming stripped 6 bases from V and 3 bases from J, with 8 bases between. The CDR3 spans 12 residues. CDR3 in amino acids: CSVNRDTGELFF. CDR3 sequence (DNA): TGCAGCGTGAACAGGGACACCGGGGAGCTGTTTTTT.

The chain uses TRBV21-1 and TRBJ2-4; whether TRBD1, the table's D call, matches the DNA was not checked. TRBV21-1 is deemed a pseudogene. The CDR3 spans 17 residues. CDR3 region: CASSKETGSVAKNIQYF. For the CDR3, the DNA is TGTGCCAGCAGCAAGGAGACAGGTAGTGTCGCCAAAAACATTCAGTACTTC.

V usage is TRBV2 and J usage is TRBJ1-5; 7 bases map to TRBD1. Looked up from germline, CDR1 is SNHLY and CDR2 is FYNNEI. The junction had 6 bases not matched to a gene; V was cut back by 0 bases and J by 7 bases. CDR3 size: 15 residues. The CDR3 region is CASSEATGSSQPQHF. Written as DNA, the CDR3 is TGTGCCAGCAGTGAAGCGACAGGGTCATCACAGCCCCAGCATTTT.

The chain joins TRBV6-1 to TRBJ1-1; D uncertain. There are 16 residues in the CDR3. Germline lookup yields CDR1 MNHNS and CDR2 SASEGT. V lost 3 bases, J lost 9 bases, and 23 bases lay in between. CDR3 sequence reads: CASSDGGWKMTLKAFF. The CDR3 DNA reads TGTGCCAGCAGTGATGGAGGGTGGAAGATGACACTGAAAGCTTTCTTT.

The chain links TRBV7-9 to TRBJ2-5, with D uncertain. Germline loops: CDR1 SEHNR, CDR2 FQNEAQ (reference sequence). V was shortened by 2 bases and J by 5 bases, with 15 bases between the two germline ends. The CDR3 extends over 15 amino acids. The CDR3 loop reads CASSLPQHGRETQYF. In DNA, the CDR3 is TGTGCCAGCAGCTTACCTCAGCACGGGCGGGAGACCCAGTACTTC.

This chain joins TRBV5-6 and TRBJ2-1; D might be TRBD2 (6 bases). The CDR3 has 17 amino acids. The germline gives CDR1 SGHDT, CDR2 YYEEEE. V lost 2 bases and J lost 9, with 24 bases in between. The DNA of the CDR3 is TGTGCCAGCAGCTTCGGATTTACAGGAGGCGGGAACGGTGAGCAGTTCTTC. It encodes CASSFGFTGGGNGEQFF.

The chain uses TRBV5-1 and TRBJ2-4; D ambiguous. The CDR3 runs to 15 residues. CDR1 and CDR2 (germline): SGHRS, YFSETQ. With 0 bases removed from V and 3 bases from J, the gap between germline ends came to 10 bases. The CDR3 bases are TGCGCCAGCAGCTTGGCTATGGGTTTCAAAAACATTCAGTACTTC. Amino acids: CASSLAMGFKNIQYF.

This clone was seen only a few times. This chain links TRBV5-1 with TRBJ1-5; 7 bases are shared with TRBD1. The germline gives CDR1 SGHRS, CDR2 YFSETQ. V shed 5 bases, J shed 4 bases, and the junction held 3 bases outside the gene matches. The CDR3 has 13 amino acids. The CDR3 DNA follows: TGCGCCAGCAGGACAGGGCCTAATCAGCCCCAGCATTTT. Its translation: CASRTGPNQPQHF.

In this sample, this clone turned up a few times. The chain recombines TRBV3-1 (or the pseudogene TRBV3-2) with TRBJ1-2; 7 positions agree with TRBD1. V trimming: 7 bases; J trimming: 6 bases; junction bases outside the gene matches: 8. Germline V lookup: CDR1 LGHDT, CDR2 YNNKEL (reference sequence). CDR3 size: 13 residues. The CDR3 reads CASTLEGAHGYTF. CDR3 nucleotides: TGTGCCAGCACCCTAGAGGGGGCCCATGGCTACACCTTC.

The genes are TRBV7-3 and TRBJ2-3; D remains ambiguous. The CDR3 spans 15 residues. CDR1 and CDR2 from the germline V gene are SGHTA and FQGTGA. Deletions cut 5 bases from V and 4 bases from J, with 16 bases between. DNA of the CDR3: TGTGCCAGCAGCCCGGAGTTTGGTAGTCCAGATACGCAGTATTTT. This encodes CASSPEFGSPDTQYF.

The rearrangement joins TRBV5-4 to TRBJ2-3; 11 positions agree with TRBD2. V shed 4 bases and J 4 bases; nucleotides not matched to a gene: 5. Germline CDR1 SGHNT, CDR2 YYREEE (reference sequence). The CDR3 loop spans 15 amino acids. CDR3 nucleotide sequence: TGTGCCAGCAGCCGTAGCGGGGGGGCATCAGATACGCAGTATTTT. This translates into CASSRSGGASDTQYF.

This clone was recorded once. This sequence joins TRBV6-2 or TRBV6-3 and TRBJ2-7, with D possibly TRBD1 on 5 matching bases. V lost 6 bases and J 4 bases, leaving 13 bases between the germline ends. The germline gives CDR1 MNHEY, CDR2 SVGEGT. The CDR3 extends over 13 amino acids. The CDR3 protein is CASSIMQGYEQYV. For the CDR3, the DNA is TGTGCCAGCAGCATCATGCAGGGTTACGAGCAGTACGTC.